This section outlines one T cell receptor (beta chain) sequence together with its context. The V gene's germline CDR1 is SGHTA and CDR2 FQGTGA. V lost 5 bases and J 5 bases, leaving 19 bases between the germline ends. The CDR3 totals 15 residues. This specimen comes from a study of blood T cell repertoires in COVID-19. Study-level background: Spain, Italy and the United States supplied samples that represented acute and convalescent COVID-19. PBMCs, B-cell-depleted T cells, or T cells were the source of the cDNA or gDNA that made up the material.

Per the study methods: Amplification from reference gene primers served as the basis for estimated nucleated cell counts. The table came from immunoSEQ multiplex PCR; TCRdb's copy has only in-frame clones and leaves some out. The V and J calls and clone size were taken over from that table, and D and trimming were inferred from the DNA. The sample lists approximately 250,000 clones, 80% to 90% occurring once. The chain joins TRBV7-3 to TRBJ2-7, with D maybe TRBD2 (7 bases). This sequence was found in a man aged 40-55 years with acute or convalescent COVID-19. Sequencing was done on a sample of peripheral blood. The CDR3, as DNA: TGTGCCAGCAGCCCCGGGGGGCTGAGGGTAAACGAGCAGTACTTC. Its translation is CASSPGGLRVNEQYF.